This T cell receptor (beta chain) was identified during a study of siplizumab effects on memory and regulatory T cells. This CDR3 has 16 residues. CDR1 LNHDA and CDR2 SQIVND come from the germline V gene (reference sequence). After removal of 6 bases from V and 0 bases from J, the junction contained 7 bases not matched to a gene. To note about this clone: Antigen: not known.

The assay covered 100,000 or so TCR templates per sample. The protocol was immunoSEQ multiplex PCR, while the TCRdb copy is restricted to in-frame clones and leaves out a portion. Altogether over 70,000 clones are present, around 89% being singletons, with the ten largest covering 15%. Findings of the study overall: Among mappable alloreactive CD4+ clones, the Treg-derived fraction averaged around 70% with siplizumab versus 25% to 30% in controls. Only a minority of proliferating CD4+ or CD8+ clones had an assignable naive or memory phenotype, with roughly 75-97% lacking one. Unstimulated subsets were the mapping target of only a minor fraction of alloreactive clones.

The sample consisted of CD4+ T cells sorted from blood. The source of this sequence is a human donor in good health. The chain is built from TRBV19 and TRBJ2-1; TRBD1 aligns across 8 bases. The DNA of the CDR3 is TGTGCCAGTAGACCTCAGGGGGCGAGCTCCTACAATGAGCAGTTCTTC. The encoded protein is CASRPQGASSYNEQFF.